A single sample gave rise to the 10 T cell receptor beta chains below, sequenced in a study of regulatory T cells in long-lasting Graves disease. Time point specified: newly diagnosed GD, antithyroid drugs for less than 3 months. Preparation of the TCR library used RNA extracted from PBMCs. Libraries of TCR beta came from iRepertoire HTBI primers plus Arm-PCR of CDR3 regions. In TCRdb, the multiplex PCR reads were re-called with MiXCR into one record per CDR3 protein. The sample records 410,000 or so distinct CDR3 sequences, more than 13% being singletons. This sample also appeared in a second study, on T cells in Graves' hyperthyroidism and ophthalmopathy.

The sequenced sample was peripheral blood mononuclear cells (PBMCs), obtained at new diagnosis, from a patient treated with antithyroid drugs. All receptors come from a woman aged 25 to 45 with Graves disease.

The CDR3 DNA reads TGTGCCAGCAGCGGGGGTGTTAGCAATCAGCCCCAGCATTTT. Protein: CASSGGVSNQPQHF. The V and J genes are TRBV12-3 or TRBV12-4 and TRBJ1-5; D possibly corresponds to TRBD1 (5 bases). Trimming shortened V by 6 bases and J by 0 bases, and 9 bases separated the two germline ends. This CDR3 region has 14 residues.

This clonotype was observed many times. The chain links TRBV7-9 to TRBJ2-7; 8 nucleotides match TRBD1. Germline V gives CDR1 SEHNR, CDR2 FQNEAQ (reference sequence). V dropped 1 base and J dropped 3; count of bases not matched to a gene: 8. The CDR3 totals 16 residues. The CDR3 loop is CASSLGGAGGNYEQYF. The CDR3 DNA is TGTGCCAGCAGCTTAGGGGGGGCAGGGGGCAACTACGAGCAGTACTTC.

V usage is TRBV6-1 and J usage is TRBJ1-5; TRBD1 matches at 8 bases. The CDR3 length is 15 residues. J was trimmed by 1 base and V by 6 bases; bases with no gene match: 5. The germline V gene has CDR1 MNHNS and CDR2 SASEGT. CDR3 sequence (DNA): TGTGCCAGCAGACTCGGACAGGGAAGCAATCAGCCCCAGCATTTT. Protein sequence: CASRLGQGSNQPQHF.

This clonotype was observed many times. The chain joins TRBV20-1 to TRBJ2-2; 12 bases map to TRBD2. This CDR3 has 14 residues. CDR1 is DFQATT and CDR2 is SNEGSKA in the germline V gene (reference sequence). V shed 5 bases and J 7 bases; nucleotides not matched to a gene: 5. CDR3 protein: CSASSGRAIGELFF. DNA for the CDR3: TGCAGTGCTTCTAGCGGGAGGGCGATCGGGGAGCTGTTTTTT.

This clonotype came up many times. The CDR3, as DNA: TGTGCCAGCAGCCCTCCGGGACTATCGAACACCGGGGAGCTGTTTTTT. Its translation: CASSPPGLSNTGELFF. The V and J genes are TRBV12-3 or TRBV12-4 and TRBJ2-2, with 7 bases aligning to TRBD2. The length of the CDR3 is 16 residues. The V and J ends lost 6 bases and 0 bases, in that order; junction bases with no gene match: 7.

The chain links TRBV12-3 or TRBV12-4 to TRBJ1-4; D is possibly TRBD1 (5 bases). V was trimmed by 6 bases and J by 14 bases, leaving 10 bases between them. The CDR3 consists of 10 residues. The CDR3 loop reads CASSLNRLFF. DNA for the CDR3: TGTGCCAGCAGCCTGAACAGGCTGTTTTTT.

This clonotype was seen at least ten times. The rearrangement uses TRBV11-3 and TRBJ2-5; 12 nucleotides match TRBD1. The CDR3 consists of 17 residues. The V gene's germline CDR1 is SGHNT and CDR2 YENEEA. Germline trimming cut 5 bases from V and 2 bases from J; bases unmatched to any gene: 9. The CDR3 region is CASSPGQGALGQETQYF. CDR3 in DNA: TGTGCCAGCAGCCCGGGACAGGGGGCCCTGGGGCAAGAGACCCAGTACTTC.

This clonotype was picked up many times. The CDR3 spells CASNGLAGGGVYEQYF. In nucleotides, the CDR3 is TGTGCCAGCAATGGACTAGCGGGAGGAGGTGTCTACGAGCAGTACTTC. The rearrangement uses TRBV28 and TRBJ2-7; the match to TRBD2 covers 14 bases. Trimming took 7 bases from V and 3 from J; bases not matched to a gene: 8. CDR3 length equals 16 residues. Germline-derived CDR1 and CDR2 are MDHEN and SYDVKM.

Many counts were recorded for this clonotype. The chain links TRBV5-1 to TRBJ2-1, with 7 nucleotides matching TRBD2. Germline V CDR1 and CDR2: SGHRS, YFSETQ. CDR3 length equals 15 residues. Trimming took 2 bases from V and 5 from J; bases not matched to a gene: 7. CDR3 loop: CASSFVTSWDNEQFF. CDR3 bases: TGCGCCAGCAGCTTCGTGACTAGCTGGGACAATGAGCAGTTCTTC.

This clonotype was recorded many times. This chain connects TRBV12-3 or TRBV12-4 to TRBJ2-7; D is undetermined. The CDR3 extends over 12 amino acids. The germline V and J ends were trimmed by 5 bases and 7 bases, with 12 bases remaining between them. The CDR3 bases are TGTGCCAGCAGTCCCCGGATGGAAGAGCAGTACTTC. Encoded protein: CASSPRMEEQYF.